This TCR beta chain was observed in a study of CD8+ T cells in alopecia areata. After isolation, RNA underwent reverse transcription to generate cDNA as the sequencing template. Produced via immunoSEQ multiplex PCR; TCRdb's table is partial and in-frame only. The data hold about 150,000 clones, with around 47% observed a single time. The germline V gene has CDR1 LNHDA and CDR2 SQIVND (reference sequence). With V trimmed by 6 bases and J by 2 bases, 9 bases remained unmatched. This CDR3 comprises 16 residues. The sequence came from a human donor with alopecia areata. The source material was CD4+ T cells sorted from blood. This rearrangement joins TRBV19 to TRBJ2-1, with 8 bases that match TRBD2. The CDR3 DNA reads as TGTGCCAGTAGGATGCTAGCGGGTAACCCCTACAATGAGCAGTTCTTC. It translates to CASRMLAGNPYNEQFF.